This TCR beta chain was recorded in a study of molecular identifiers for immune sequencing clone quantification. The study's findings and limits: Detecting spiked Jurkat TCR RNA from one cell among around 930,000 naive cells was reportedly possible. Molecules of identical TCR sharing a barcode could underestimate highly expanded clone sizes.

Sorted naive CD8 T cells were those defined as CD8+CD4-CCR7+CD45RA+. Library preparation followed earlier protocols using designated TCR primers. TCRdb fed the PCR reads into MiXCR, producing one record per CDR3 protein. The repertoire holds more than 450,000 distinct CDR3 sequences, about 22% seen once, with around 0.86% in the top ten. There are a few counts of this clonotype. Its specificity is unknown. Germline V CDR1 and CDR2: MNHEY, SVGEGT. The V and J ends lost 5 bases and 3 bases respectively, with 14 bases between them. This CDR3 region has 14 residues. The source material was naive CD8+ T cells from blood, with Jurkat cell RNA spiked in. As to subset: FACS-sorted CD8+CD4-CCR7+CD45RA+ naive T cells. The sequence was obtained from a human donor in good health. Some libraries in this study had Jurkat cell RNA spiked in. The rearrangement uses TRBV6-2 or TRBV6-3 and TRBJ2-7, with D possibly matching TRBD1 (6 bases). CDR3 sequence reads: CASSVGTLIYEQYF. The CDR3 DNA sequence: TGTGCCAGCAGTGTCGGGACACTTATCTACGAGCAGTACTTC.